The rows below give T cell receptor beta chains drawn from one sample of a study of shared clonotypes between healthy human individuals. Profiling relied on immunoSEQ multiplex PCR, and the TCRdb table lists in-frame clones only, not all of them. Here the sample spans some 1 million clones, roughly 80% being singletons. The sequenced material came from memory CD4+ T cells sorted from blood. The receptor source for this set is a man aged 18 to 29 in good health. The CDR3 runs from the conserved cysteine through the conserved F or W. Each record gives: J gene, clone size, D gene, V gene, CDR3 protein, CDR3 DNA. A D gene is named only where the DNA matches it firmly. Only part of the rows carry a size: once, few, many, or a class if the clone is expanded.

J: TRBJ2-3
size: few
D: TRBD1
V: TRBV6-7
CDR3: CASSYSEPGGQGTDTQYF
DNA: TGTGCCAGCAGTTACTCGGAACCCGGAGGACAGGGGACAGATACGCAGTATTTT

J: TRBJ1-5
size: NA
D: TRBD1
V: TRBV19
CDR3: CASRESDRELQPQHF
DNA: TGTGCCAGTAGAGAGAGTGACAGGGAGCTTCAGCCCCAGCATTTT

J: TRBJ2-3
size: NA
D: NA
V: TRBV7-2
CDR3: CASSTSGGAPRTDTQYF
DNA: TGTGCCAGCAGCACTTCCGGTGGCGCGCCCCGCACAGATACGCAGTATTTT

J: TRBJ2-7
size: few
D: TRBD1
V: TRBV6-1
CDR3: CASRQDRGLGEQYF
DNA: TGTGCCAGCAGGCAGGACAGGGGCCTTGGGGAGCAGTACTTC

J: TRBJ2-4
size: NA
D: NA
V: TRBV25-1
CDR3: CASSERDRGIQYF
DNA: TGTGCCAGCAGTGAGAGGGATCGAGGCATTCAGTACTTC

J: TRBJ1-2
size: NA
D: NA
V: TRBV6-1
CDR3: CASSSSTPYGYTF
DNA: NA

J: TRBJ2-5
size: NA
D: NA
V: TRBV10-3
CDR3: CAAQGGETQYF
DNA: TGTGCCGCTCAGGGAGGAGAGACCCAGTACTTC

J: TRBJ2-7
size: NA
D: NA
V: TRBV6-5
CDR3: CASSRLGTYEQYF
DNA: TGTGCCAGCAGCAGACTCGGTACCTACGAGCAGTACTTC

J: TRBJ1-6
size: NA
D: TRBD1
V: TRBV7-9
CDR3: CASSLEGQGPNSPLHF
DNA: TGTGCCAGCAGCTTAGAGGGACAGGGGCCGAATTCACCCCTCCACTTT

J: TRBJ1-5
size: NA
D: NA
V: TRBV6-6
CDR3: CASSPVMTGRSQPQHF
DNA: TGTGCCAGCAGTCCAGTTATGACAGGAAGAAGTCAGCCCCAGCATTTT

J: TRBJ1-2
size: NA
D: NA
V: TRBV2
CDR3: CASSDWTYGYTF
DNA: TGTGCCAGCAGTGACTGGACCTATGGCTACACCTTC

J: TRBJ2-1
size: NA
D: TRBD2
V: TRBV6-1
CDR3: CASSEVRRRGIYNEQFF
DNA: TGTGCCAGCAGTGAAGTAAGGAGGCGGGGGATATACAATGAGCAGTTCTTC

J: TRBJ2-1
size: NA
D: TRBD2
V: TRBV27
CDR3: CASSLAGKYEQFF
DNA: TGTGCCAGCAGTCTAGCGGGGAAGTATGAGCAGTTCTTC

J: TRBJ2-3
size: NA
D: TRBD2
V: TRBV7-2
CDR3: CASRQGLAGLGDTQYF
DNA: TGTGCCAGCAGACAGGGACTAGCGGGTCTGGGAGATACGCAGTATTTT

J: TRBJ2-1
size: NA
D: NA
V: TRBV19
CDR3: CASSIKGVSYNEQFF
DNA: TGTGCCAGTAGTATTAAAGGAGTTAGTTACAATGAGCAGTTCTTC

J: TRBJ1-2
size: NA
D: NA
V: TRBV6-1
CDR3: CASTPSGDGYTF
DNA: TGTGCCAGCACACCGTCTGGGGATGGCTACACCTTC

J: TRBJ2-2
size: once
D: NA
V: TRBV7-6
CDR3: CASSLRPDGTGELFF
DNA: TGTGCCAGCAGCTTACGCCCGGACGGCACCGGGGAGCTGTTTTTT

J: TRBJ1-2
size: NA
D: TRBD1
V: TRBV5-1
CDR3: CASSTRQGYGYTF
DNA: TGCGCCAGCAGCACACGACAGGGGTACGGCTACACCTTC

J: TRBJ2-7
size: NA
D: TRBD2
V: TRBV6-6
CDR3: CASSFLAGESYEQYF
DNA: TGTGCCAGCAGTTTTCTAGCGGGAGAGTCCTACGAGCAGTACTTC

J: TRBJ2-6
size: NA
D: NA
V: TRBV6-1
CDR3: CASSSSLGTANVLTF
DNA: TGTGCCAGCAGTTCGTCATTGGGAACGGCCAACGTCCTGACTTTC

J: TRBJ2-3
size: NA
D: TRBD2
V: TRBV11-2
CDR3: CASSLPGGADTQYF
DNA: TGTGCCAGCAGCTTACCCGGGGGGGCAGATACGCAGTATTTT

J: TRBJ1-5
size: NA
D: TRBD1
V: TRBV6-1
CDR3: CASSGYGTGGNQPQHF
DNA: TGTGCCAGCAGTGGTTACGGGACAGGGGGCAATCAGCCCCAGCATTTT

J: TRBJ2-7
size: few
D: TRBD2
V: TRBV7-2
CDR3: CASSPRDYSREQYF
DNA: TGTGCCAGCAGCCCGCGGGACTATTCAAGGGAGCAGTACTTC

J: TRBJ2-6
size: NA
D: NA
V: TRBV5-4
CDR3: CASSFRPPGANVLTF
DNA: TGTGCCAGCAGCTTCCGGCCCCCTGGGGCCAACGTCCTGACTTTC

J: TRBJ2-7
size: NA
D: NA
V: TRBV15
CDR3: CATSRDWGDEQYF
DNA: TGTGCCACCAGCAGAGACTGGGGTGACGAGCAGTACTTC

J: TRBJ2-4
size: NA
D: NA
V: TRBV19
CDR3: CASSQSPTSASATGKNIQYF
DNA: TGTGCCAGTAGTCAGTCCCCGACTTCAGCCTCAGCTACCGGCAAAAACATTCAGTACTTC

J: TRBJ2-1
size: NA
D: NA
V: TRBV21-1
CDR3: CASRRGSGEQFF
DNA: TGTGCCAGCCGACGGGGCTCAGGTGAGCAGTTCTTC

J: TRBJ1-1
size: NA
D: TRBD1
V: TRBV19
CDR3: CASSVSRGLGPTEAFF
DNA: TGTGCCAGTAGTGTCTCCAGGGGGCTGGGGCCCACTGAAGCTTTCTTT

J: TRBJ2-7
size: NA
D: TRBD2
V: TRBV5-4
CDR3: CASSFGTSGPYEQYF
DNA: TGTGCCAGCAGCTTCGGGACTAGCGGTCCCTACGAGCAGTACTTC

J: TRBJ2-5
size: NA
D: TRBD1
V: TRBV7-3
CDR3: CASSLGQRGLGETQYF
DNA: TGTGCCAGCAGCTTAGGGCAAAGGGGGCTCGGGGAGACCCAGTACTTC